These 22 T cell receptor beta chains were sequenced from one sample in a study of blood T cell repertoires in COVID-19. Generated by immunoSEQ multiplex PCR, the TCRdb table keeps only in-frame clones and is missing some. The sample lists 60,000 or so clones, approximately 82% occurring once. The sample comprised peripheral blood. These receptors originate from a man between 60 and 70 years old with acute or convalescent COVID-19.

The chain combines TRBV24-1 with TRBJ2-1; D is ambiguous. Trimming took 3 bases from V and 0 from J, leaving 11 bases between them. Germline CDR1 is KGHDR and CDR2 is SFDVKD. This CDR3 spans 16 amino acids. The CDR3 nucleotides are TGTGCCACCAGTGATCCCGACTTAAACTCCTACAATGAGCAGTTCTTC. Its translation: CATSDPDLNSYNEQFF.

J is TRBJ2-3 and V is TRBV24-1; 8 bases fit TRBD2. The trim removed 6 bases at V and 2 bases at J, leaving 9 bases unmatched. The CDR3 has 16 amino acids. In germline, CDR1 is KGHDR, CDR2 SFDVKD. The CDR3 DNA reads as TGTGCCACCAGTTCCCCCTTAGCGGGGACCACAGATACGCAGTATTTT. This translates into CATSSPLAGTTDTQYF.

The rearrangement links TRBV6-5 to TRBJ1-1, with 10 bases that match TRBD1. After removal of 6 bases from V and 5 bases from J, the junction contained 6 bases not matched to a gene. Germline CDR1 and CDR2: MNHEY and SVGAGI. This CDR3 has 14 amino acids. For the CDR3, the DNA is TGTGCCAGCAGCTTCGGGACAGGGGCGACTGAAGCTTTCTTT. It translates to CASSFGTGATEAFF.

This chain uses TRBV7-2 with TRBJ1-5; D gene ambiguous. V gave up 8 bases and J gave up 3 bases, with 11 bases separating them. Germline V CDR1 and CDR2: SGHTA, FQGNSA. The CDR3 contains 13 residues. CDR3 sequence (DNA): TGTGCCAGCGGATCCAGGAACAATCAGCCCCAGCATTTT. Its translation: CASGSRNNQPQHF.

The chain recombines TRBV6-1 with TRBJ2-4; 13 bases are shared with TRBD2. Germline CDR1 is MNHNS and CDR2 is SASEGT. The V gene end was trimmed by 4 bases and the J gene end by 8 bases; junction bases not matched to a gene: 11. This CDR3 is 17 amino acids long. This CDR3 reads CASSVDIPGTSGDIQYF. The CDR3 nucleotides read TGTGCCAGCAGTGTGGACATCCCCGGGACTAGCGGGGACATTCAGTACTTC.

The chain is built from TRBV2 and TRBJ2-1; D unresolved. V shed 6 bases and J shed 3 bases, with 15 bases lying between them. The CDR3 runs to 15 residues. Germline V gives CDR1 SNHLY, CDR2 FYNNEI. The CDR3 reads CASRSWRNDYNEQFF. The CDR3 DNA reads TGTGCCAGCAGATCGTGGAGAAATGACTACAATGAGCAGTTCTTC.

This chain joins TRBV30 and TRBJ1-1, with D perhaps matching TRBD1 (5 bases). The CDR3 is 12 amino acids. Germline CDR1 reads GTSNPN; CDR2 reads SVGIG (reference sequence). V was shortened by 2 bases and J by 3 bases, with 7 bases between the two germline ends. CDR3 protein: CAWSPGDTEAFF. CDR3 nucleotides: TGTGCCTGGAGTCCGGGGGACACTGAAGCTTTCTTT.

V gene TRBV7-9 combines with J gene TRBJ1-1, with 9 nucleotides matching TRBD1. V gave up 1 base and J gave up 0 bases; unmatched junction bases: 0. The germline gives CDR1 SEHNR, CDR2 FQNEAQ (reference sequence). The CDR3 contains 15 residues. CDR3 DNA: TGTGCCAGCAGCTTAGGGGACAGGGTGAACACTGAAGCTTTCTTT. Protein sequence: CASSLGDRVNTEAFF. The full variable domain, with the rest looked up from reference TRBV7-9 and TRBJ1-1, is DTGVSQNPRHKITKRGQNVTFRCDPISEHNRLYWYRQTLGQGPEFLTYFQNEAQLEKSRLLSDRFSAERPKGSFSTLEIQRTEQGDSAMYLCASSLGDRVNTEAFFGQGTRLTVV.

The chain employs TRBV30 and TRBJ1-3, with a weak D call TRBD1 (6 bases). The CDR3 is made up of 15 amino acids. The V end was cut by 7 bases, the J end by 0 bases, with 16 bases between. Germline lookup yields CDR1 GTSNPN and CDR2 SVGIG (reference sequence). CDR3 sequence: CASTGRIYSGNTIYF. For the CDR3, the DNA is TGTGCCTCGACAGGCCGAATATACTCTGGAAACACCATATATTTT.

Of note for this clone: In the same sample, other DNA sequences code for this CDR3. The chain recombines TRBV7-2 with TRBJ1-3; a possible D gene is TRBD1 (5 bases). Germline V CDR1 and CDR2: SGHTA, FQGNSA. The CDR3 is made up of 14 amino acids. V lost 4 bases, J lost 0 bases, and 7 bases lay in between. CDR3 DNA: TGTGCCAGCAGCTACGACAGCTCTGGAAACACCATATATTTT. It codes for CASSYDSSGNTIYF.

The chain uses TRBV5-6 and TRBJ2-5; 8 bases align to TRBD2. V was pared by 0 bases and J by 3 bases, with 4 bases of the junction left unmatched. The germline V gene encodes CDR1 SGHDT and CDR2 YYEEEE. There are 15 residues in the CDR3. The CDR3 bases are TGTGCCAGCAGCTTGGCGGGGGGGAATAAAGAGACCCAGTACTTC. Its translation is CASSLAGGNKETQYF.

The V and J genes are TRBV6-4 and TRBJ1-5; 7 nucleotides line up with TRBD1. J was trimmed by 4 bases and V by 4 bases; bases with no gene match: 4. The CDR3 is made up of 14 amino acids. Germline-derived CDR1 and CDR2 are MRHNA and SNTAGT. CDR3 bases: TGTGCCAGCAGTGGCAAACAGGGGAATCAGCCCCAGCATTTT. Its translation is CASSGKQGNQPQHF.

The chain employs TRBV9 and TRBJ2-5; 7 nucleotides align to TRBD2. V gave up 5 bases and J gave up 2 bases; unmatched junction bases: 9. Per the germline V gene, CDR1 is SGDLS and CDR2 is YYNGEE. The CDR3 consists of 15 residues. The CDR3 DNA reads TGTGCCAGCAGTAGTACACCGGGACTACAAGAGACCCAGTACTTC. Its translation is CASSSTPGLQETQYF.

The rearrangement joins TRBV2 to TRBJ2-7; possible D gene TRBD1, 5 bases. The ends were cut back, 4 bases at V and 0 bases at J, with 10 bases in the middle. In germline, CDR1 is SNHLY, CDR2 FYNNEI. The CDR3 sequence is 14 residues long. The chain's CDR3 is CASSVSDSSYEQYF. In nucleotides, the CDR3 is TGTGCCAGCAGTGTATCCGACAGCTCCTACGAGCAGTACTTC.

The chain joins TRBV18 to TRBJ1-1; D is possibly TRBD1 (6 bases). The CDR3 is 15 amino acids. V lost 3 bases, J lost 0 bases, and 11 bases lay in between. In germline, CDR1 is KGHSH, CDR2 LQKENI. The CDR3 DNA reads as TGTGCCAGCTCACCTGGACAGATCATGAACACTGAAGCTTTCTTT. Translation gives CASSPGQIMNTEAFF.

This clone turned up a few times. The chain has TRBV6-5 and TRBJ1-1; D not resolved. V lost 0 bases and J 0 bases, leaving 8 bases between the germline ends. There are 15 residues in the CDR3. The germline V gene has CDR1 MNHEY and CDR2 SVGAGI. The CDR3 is CASSYSGGMNTEAFF. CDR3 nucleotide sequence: TGTGCCAGCAGTTACTCGGGAGGGATGAACACTGAAGCTTTCTTT.

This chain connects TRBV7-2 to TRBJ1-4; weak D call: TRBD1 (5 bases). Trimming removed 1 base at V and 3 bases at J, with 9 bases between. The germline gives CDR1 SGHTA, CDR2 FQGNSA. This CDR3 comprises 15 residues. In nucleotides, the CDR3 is TGTGCCAGCAGCTTAGTTACAGGCCCTAATGAAAAACTGTTTTTT. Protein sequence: CASSLVTGPNEKLFF.

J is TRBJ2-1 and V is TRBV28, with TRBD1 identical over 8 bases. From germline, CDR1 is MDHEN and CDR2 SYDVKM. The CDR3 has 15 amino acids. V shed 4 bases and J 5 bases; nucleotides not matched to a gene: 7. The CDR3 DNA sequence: TGTGCCAGCAGTTCCCCGTGGACAGGGAACAATGAGCAGTTCTTC. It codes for CASSSPWTGNNEQFF.

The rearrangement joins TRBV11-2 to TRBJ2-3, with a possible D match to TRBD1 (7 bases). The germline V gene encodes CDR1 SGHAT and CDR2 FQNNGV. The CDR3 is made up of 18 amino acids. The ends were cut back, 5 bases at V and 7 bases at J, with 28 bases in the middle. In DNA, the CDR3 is TGTGCCAGCAGCCGGGTCCCCCCGGCAGGGGGAGGTTGGAATACGCAGTATTTT. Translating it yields CASSRVPPAGGGWNTQYF.

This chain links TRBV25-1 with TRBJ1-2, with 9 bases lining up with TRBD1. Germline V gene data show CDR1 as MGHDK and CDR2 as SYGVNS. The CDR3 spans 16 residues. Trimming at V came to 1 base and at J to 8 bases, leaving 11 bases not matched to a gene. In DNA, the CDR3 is TGTGCCAGCAGTGAATTTAACCCGGGACAGGGTAAAGGCTACACCTTC. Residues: CASSEFNPGQGKGYTF.

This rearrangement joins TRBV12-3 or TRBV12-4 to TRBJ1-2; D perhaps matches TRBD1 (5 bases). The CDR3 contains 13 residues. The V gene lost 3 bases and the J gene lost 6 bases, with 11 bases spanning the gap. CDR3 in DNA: TGTGCCAGCAGTTTCGACAGAGGTCATGGCTACACCTTC. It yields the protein CASSFDRGHGYTF.

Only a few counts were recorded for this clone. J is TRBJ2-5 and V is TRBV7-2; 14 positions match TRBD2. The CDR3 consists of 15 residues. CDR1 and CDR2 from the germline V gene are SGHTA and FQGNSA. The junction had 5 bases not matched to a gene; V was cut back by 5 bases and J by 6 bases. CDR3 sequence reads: CASSPRTSGGKTQYF. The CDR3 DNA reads TGTGCCAGCAGCCCCAGGACTAGCGGGGGGAAGACCCAGTACTTC.